The T cell receptor (beta chain) under discussion was sequenced for a study of beta chain features in type 1 diabetes. The study, taken as a whole, reports: In the patient group, naive, central memory and Treg TCRB repertoires seemed more alike than in the healthy donor group. A possible short-template PCR bias applies equally to patients and controls. Shorter TCRB CDR3s, moderately but significantly so, were found in Type 1 diabetes patients in all four CD4+ subsets.

Remarks on this clone: The target antigen is unknown.

As every portion of the isolated RNA was reverse transcribed, the sequencing read expressed TCRB transcripts. Data came from immunoSEQ multiplex PCR; TCRdb stores just in-frame clones and leaves some out. The data contain 20,000 to 25,000 clones, less than 75% of them seen just once; the ten biggest clones take up 0.37%. The V gene end was trimmed by 4 bases and the J gene end by 6 bases; junction bases not matched to a gene: 4. The CDR3 consists of 13 residues. In germline, CDR1 is MDHEN, CDR2 SYDVKM. Every donor provided one heparinised blood draw, which averaged about 120 mL. The V call is TRBV28, the J call TRBJ2-7; TRBD1 agrees at 9 bases. This TCR derives from a man aged 18-30 years with type 1 diabetes. Sequenced: stem cell memory CD4+ T cells from blood. CDR3 protein: CASSSHRGREQYF. CDR3 nucleotides: TGTGCCAGCAGTTCCCACAGGGGGCGCGAGCAGTACTTC.